Listed here is a single TCR beta chain. This CDR3 contains 17 residues. CDR1 and CDR2 from the germline V gene are MDHEN and SYDVKM. Losses at the gene ends were 6 bases for V and 0 bases for J; bases not matched to a gene: 6. The sample belongs to a study of cytomegalovirus exposure and HLA in healthy donors. There were likely unrecorded immune exposures, though donors were nominally healthy when sampled. Both 60 Vbeta primers and 13 Jbeta primers went into the PCR. Using immunoSEQ multiplex PCR, the repertoire was profiled, and TCRdb retains in-frame clones only, with some absent. This table has 180,000 or so clones, 65% to 80% appearing once.

Sample: PBMCs. This sequence was found in a woman in her twenties or thirties in good health and CMV-seropositive. The V and J genes are TRBV28 and TRBJ2-1; 12 positions match TRBD2. CDR3 amino acids: CASRRVTSGGSYNEQFF. The CDR3, as DNA: TGTGCCAGCAGAAGGGTGACTAGCGGGGGCTCCTACAATGAGCAGTTCTTC. Full variable domain (remainder filled in from reference TRBV28 and TRBJ2-1): DVKVTQSSRYLVKRTGEKVFLECVQDMDHENMFWYRQDPGLGLRLIYFSYDVKMKEKGDIPEGYSVSREKKERFSLILESASTNQTSMYLCASRRVTSGGSYNEQFFGPGTRLTVL.